This T cell receptor beta chain is from a study of blood T cell repertoires in COVID-19. Under the authors' procedure: Estimation of nucleated cell counts was performed using reference gene primer amplification. Repertoires were generated with immunoSEQ multiplex PCR, while TCRdb's copy carries only in-frame clones and drops some. That table supplies the V and J calls and clone size; D and trimming were determined from the DNA. The sample has over 65,000 clones, 86% seen once. The CDR3 runs 17 residues. This sequence originates from a human donor in a cohort sampled during active COVID-19. Sequencing input: peripheral blood. The rearrangement links TRBV21-1 to TRBJ2-3; the table names TRBD2, a call not compared with the DNA. TRBV21-1 is annotated as a pseudogene. CDR3 residues: CASSKEGASGGTDTQYF. As DNA, the CDR3 is TGTGCCAGCAGCAAAGAAGGGGCTAGCGGGGGCACAGATACGCAGTATTTT.